The rows below give T cell receptor beta chains drawn from one sample of a study of cytomegalovirus exposure and HLA in healthy donors. Repertoires were generated with immunoSEQ multiplex PCR, while TCRdb's copy carries only in-frame clones and drops some. The table shows a few hundred thousand clones, with 90% occurring only once. Specimen: PBMCs. All receptors come from a woman between 18 and 29 years old in good health and CMV-seronegative. CDR3s leave out the opening cysteine and the closing phenylalanine or tryptophan. Only some rows state a clone size, as once, few, many or a class for expanded clones.

V | size | CDR3
TRBV5-5 | NA | ASSLGQGAGGYT
TRBV10-3 | NA | AISWGQPEDTEAF
TRBV29-1 | once | SFGSTDTQY
TRBV4-1 | few | ASSPQDTGELF
TRBV11-3 | NA | ASSLGLAGGAMI
TRBV9 | NA | ASSPLTGDTEAF
TRBV6-5 | NA | ASSHSGTTDTEAF
TRBV7-2 | NA | ASSPTRTSGGSSYEQY
TRBV23-1 | NA | ASSQSSNRCSAF
TRBV11-2 | NA | ASSSRQGNNSPLH
TRBV18 | NA | ASSPGRRLNSPLH
TRBV14 | NA | ASSPYNSPLH
TRBV5-1 | NA | ASSTGPGTLLGEQY
TRBV19 | few | ASSMDRDQPQH
TRBV7-9 | NA | ASSPSGFSYNEQF
TRBV28 | once | ASLRGLNTEAF
TRBV18 | NA | ASSSRDRGPMNTEAF
TRBV18 | NA | ASSSTGQGTYEQY
TRBV4-1 | NA | ASSLSSGNTGELF
TRBV29-1 | NA | SVETGTDTQY
TRBV5-4 | NA | ASSLIQGLSSTYEQY
TRBV25-1 | NA | ASSPVGAGAYGYT
TRBV9 | NA | ASSDAGSTDTQY
TRBV28 | NA | ASSLLSSGGAQDTQY
TRBV7-9 | NA | ASSPPPGIISYT
TRBV7-9 | NA | ASSTGNQPQH
TRBV5-1 | NA | ASSLERSMNTEAF
TRBV7-2 | NA | ASRIQGGTEAF
TRBV6-5 | NA | ASREQGAVSPLH
TRBV27 | NA | ASGEYGTGGSEAF
TRBV14 | NA | ASSLLNRGLSYEQY
TRBV14 | NA | ASSQGLFYGYT
TRBV7-2 | once | ASRKEPLASRNEQF
TRBV5-1 | NA | ASSLGRTITDTQY
TRBV4-3 | NA | ASSRNRGGEKLF
TRBV18 | NA | ASSPQDNTGELF
TRBV28 | NA | ASSLYEGDEQF
TRBV18 | NA | ASSPMGTTEAF
TRBV5-4 | NA | ASSVEADYGYT
TRBV6-4 | NA | ASSELERGGYNEQF
TRBV7-3 | NA | ASSRTGGVDTQY
TRBV7-9 | NA | ASSLYRGAAANYGYT
TRBV13 | NA | ASSLRQGSSNEKLF